What follows are 2 T cell receptor beta chains derived from one specimen sequenced in a study of shared clonotypes between healthy human individuals. Profiling relied on immunoSEQ multiplex PCR, and the TCRdb table lists in-frame clones only, not all of them. The sample lists around 2,000,000 clones; just over 90% were seen once. Positively selected for CCR7, the CD45RO-negative cells used as naive CD8 cells excluded terminally differentiated effector memory CD45RA+ cells. Sequencing was done on a sample of naive CD8+ T cells from PBMCs. The origin of the receptors is a man aged 18 to 29 in good health. Some clones in this sample may be carry-over from other donors' samples.

About this clone: This CDR3 is also generated by other DNA sequences in the sample. The chain recombines TRBV7-9 with TRBJ2-1, with 7 nucleotides matching TRBD1. The CDR3 is made up of 15 amino acids. The junction had 6 bases not matched to a gene; V was cut back by 5 bases and J by 2 bases. The germline V gene has CDR1 SEHNR and CDR2 FQNEAQ (reference sequence). CDR3 sequence reads: CASSLGTAPYNEQFF. CDR3 sequence (DNA): TGTGCCAGCAGCCTGGGGACAGCTCCCTACAATGAGCAGTTCTTC.

This clone was observed a handful of times. The chain recombines TRBV5-3 with TRBJ1-1; 7 bases are shared with TRBD1. TRBV5-3 is recorded as an ORF, its role being uncertain. CDR3 length equals 18 residues. Trimming took 3 bases from V and 1 from J; bases not matched to a gene: 15. The CDR3 here is CARSSLPGQSGGNTEAFF. CDR3 in DNA: TGTGCCAGAAGCTCTTTACCGGGACAGAGTGGGGGGAACACTGAAGCTTTCTTT.